This TCR beta chain was documented in a study of T cells in Graves' hyperthyroidism and ophthalmopathy. Study outcomes and limitations: Blood held most thyroid clonotypes expanded above 0.001 frequency.

Amplification of TCR beta CDR3 regions was performed using RNA transcripts as template. The HTBI primer set drove a first-round RT-PCR of the TCR CDR3. TCRdb re-called the multiplex PCR reads with MiXCR, one entry per CDR3 protein. The sample holds 500,000 to 600,000 distinct CDR3 sequences, roughly 46% seen once. Looked up from germline, CDR1 is SGHTA and CDR2 is FQGNSA. Trimming removed 2 bases from V and 3 bases from J; junction bases left unmatched: 6. The CDR3 extends over 15 amino acids. Stable disease denoted Graves' hyperthyroidism without ophthalmopathy progression within 18 months. Not enrolled were patients with uncontrolled infection, other autoimmune disease, pregnancy or lactation. Notes on this clonotype: Its antigen remains unknown.

The sample taken for sequencing was peripheral blood or thyroid tissue (not recorded which). The chain couples TRBV7-2 to TRBJ1-1; 7 nucleotides match TRBD1. This receptor was obtained from a woman under 30 with Graves' hyperthyroidism. CDR3 coding DNA: TGTGCCAGCAGCTTAACAGGGGCGGCGGACACTGAAGCTTTCTTT. It yields the protein CASSLTGAADTEAFF.